The 4 T cell receptor beta chains below were found in one sample sequenced in a study of human T cells and chemical hapten exposure. MiXCR, applied by TCRdb to the 5' RACE reads, yields one record per CDR3 protein. In the table there are 110,000 to 150,000 distinct CDR3 sequences, roughly 4% of which are singletons. From whole blood left unfractionated, total RNA was extracted. These receptor sequences come from a female donor in good health.

A note on this clonotype: This clone may be a read error of a much larger clone one base away. CDR3 DNA: TGTGCCAGTAGTCGAGCAATCAATGAGCAGTTCTTC. Its protein is CASSRAINEQFF. The genes are TRBV7-2 and TRBJ2-1; no reliable D call. Germline-derived CDR1 and CDR2 are SGHTA and FQGNSA. The V gene lost 9 bases and the J gene lost 6 bases, with 12 bases spanning the gap. CDR3 length: 12 amino acids.

This clonotype came up many times. The chain carries TRBV12-3 or TRBV12-4 and TRBJ1-1, with D unclear. CDR3 length equals 13 residues. V lost 6 bases, J lost 12 bases, and 20 bases lay in between. Here the CDR3 reads CASRVRAISRSFF. The CDR3 nucleotides read TGTGCCAGCAGAGTACGGGCGATATCGCGGTCTTTCTTT.

The table lists this clonotype with many counts. This chain uses TRBV27 with TRBJ1-5, with TRBD1 matching over 8 bases. The ends lost 8 bases at V and 2 bases at J; junction bases unmatched: 20. The CDR3 length is 19 residues. CDR1 is MNHEY and CDR2 is SMNVEV in the germline V gene (reference sequence). CDR3 nucleotide sequence: TGTGCCAGCGGAGAAGGGGACAGGCTTCTTTTTCGGGGCAATCAGCCCCAGCATTTT. It yields the protein CASGEGDRLLFRGNQPQHF.

The chain is built from TRBV10-3 and TRBJ2-2; 9 bases line up with TRBD1. Germline loops: CDR1 ENHRY, CDR2 SYGVKD. Unmatched junction bases numbered 9, after V lost 9 bases and J lost 7 bases. The CDR3 is 14 residues long. The CDR3 DNA reads TGTGCCATGGGGACAGGGTTTAGCAGCGGGGAGCTGTTTTTT. Protein product: CAMGTGFSSGELFF.